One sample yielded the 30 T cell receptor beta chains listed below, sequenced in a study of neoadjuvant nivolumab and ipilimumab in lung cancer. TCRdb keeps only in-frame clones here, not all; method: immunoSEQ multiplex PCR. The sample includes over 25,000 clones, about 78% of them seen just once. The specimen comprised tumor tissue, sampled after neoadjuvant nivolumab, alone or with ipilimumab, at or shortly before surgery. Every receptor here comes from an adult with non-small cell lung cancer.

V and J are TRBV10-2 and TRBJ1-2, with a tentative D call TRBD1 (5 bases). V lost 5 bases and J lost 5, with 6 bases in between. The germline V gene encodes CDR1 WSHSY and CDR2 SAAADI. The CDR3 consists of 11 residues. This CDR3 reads CASSPGYGYTF. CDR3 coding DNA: TGCGCCAGCAGTCCAGGGTATGGCTACACCTTC.

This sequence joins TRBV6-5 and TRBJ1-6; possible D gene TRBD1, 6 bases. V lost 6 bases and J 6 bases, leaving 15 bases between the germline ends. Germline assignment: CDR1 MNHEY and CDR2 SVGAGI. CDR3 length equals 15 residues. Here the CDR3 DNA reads TGTGCCAGCAGAACAGGGTCTGCCCTTAATTCACCCCTCCACTTT. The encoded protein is CASRTGSALNSPLHF.

DNA of the CDR3: TGTGCCAGCAGCTTGGAGGGGGGTAGAGATACGCAGTATTTT. It translates to CASSLEGGRDTQYF. The genes are TRBV6-6 and TRBJ2-3; D assignment may be TRBD1 or TRBD2 (6 bases each). Germline CDR1 and CDR2: MNHNY and SVGAGI (reference sequence). The CDR3 covers 14 residues. Trimming took 6 bases from V and 5 from J, leaving 15 bases between them.

The DNA for the CDR3 is TGTGCCAGCAGCTTCCGGGGAAGCCGCTCCTACGAGCAGTACTTC. Its translation is CASSFRGSRSYEQYF. The gene calls are TRBV7-9 and TRBJ2-7, with D tentatively TRBD2 (5 bases). V was cut by 3 bases and J by 0 bases, with 12 bases left in between. Germline CDR1 and CDR2: SEHNR and FQNEAQ (reference sequence). The CDR3 has 15 residues.

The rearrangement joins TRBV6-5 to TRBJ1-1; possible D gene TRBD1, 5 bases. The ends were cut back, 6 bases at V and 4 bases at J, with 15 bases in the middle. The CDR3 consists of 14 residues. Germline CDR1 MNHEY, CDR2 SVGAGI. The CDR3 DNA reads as TGTGCCAGCAGGTCCCAGGGTCGGGGCACTGAAGCTTTCTTT. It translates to CASRSQGRGTEAFF.

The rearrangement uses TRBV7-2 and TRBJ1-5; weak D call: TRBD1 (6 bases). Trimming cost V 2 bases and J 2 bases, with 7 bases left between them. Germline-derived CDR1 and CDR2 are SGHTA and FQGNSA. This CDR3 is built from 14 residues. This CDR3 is CASSLRGGNQPQHF. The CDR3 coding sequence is TGTGCCAGCAGCTTAAGGGGGGGCAATCAGCCCCAGCATTTT.

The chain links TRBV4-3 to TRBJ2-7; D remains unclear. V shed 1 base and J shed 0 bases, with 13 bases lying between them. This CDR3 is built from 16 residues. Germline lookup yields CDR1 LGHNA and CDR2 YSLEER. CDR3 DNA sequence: TGCGCCAGCAGCCAAGCCCTCGGATGGTCCTCCTACGAGCAGTACTTC. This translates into CASSQALGWSSYEQYF.

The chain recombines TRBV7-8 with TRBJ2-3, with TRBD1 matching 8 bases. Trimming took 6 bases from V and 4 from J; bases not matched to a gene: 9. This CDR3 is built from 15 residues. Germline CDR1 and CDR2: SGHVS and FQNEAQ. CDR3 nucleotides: TGTGCCAGCAGTCTCCAGGGGGCATCTTCAGATACGCAGTATTTT. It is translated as CASSLQGASSDTQYF.

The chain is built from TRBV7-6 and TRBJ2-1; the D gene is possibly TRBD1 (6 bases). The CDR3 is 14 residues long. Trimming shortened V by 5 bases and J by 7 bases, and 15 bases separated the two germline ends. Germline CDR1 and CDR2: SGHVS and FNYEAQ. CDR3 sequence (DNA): TGTGCCAGCAGCGCCACGACAGGCGATAATGAGCAGTTCTTC. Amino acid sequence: CASSATTGDNEQFF.

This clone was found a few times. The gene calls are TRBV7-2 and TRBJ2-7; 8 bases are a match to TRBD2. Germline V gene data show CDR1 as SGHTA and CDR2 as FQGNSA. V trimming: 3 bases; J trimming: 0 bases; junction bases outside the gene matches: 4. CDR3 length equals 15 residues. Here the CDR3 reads CASSLGAGASYEQYF. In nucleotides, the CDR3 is TGTGCCAGCAGCTTGGGAGCGGGGGCCTCCTACGAGCAGTACTTC.

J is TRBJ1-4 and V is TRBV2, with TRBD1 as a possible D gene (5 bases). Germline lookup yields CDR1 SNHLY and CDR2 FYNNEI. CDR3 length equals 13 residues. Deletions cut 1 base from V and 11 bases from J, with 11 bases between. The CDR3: CASSEESGTKLFF. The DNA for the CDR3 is TGTGCCAGCAGTGAAGAGAGCGGGACTAAACTGTTTTTT.

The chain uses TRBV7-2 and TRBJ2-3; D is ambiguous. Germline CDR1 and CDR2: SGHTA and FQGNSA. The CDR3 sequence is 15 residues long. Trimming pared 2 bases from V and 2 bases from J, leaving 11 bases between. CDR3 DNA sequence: TGTGCCAGCAGCTTAATAAACTCCCACACAGATACGCAGTATTTT. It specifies CASSLINSHTDTQYF.

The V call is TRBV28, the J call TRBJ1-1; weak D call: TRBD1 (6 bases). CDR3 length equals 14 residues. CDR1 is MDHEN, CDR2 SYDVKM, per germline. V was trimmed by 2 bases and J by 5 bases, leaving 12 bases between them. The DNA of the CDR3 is TGTGCCAGCAGTTTAGCACAGGGCGAAACTGAAGCTTTCTTT. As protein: CASSLAQGETEAFF. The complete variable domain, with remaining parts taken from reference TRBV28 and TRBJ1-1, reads DVKVTQSSRYLVKRTGEKVFLECVQDMDHENMFWYRQDPGLGLRLIYFSYDVKMKEKGDIPEGYSVSREKKERFSLILESASTNQTSMYLCASSLAQGETEAFFGQGTRLTVV.

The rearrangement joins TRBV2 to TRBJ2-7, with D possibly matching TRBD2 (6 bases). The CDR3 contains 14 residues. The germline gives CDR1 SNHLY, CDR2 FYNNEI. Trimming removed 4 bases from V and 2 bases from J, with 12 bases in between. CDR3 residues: CASSVGGAAYEQYF. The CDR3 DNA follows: TGTGCCAGCAGTGTTGGAGGGGCAGCCTACGAGCAGTACTTC.

The CDR3 loop reads CASSQRRGADEQYF. The DNA of the CDR3 is TGTGCCAGCAGTCAGCGGCGGGGGGCGGACGAGCAGTACTTC. The V gene is TRBV11-3, the J gene TRBJ2-7; 8 positions agree with TRBD2. This CDR3 is 14 amino acids long. The germline CDR1 and CDR2 sequences are SGHNT and YENEEA. J lost 5 bases, V lost 6 bases, and 9 bases had no gene match.

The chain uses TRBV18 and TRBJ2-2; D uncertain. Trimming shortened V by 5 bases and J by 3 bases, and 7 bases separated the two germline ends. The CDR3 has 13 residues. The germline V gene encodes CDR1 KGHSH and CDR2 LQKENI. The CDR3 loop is CASSYDYTGELFF. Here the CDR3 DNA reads TGTGCCAGCTCATACGACTACACCGGGGAGCTGTTTTTT.

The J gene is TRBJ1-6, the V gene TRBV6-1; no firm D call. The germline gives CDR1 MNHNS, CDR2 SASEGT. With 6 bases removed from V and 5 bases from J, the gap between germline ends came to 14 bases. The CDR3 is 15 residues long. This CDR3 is CASSKSQTNNSPLHF. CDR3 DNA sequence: TGTGCCAGCAGCAAAAGCCAAACAAATAATTCACCCCTCCACTTT.

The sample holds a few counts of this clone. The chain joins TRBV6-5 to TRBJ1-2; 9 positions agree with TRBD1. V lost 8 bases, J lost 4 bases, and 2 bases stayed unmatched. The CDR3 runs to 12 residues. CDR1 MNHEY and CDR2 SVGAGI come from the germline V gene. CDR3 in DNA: TGTGCCAGCGGGGACAGGGCCTATGGCTACACCTTC. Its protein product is CASGDRAYGYTF.

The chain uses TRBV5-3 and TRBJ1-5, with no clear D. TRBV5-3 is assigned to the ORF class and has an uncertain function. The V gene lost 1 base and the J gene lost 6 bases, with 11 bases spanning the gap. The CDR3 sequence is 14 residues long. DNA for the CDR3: TGTGCCAGAAGCTTGCAACCCAGTGGTCAGCCCCAGCATTTT. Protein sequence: CARSLQPSGQPQHF.

CDR3 DNA: TGTGCCAGCAAGGTGGGACTAGCGGGGAATGAGCAGTTCTTC. Its protein is CASKVGLAGNEQFF. V gene TRBV2 combines with J gene TRBJ2-1; 13 bases are a match to TRBD2. CDR1 and CDR2 from the germline V gene are SNHLY and FYNNEI. The CDR3 contains 14 residues. J lost 7 bases, V lost 7 bases, and 4 bases had no gene match.

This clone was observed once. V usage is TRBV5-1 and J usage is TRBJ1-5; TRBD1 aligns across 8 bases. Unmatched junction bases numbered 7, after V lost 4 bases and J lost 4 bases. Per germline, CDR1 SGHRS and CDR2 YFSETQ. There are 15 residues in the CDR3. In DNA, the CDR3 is TGCGCCAGCAGCCCTACTACAGGGGGGAATCAGCCCCAGCATTTT. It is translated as CASSPTTGGNQPQHF.

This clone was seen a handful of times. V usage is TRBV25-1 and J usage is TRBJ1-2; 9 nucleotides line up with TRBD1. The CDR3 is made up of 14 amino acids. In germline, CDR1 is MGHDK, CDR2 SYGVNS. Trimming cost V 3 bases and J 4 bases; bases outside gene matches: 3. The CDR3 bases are TGTGCCAGCAGTGAGACAGGGGGGTTCTATGGCTACACCTTC. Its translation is CASSETGGFYGYTF.

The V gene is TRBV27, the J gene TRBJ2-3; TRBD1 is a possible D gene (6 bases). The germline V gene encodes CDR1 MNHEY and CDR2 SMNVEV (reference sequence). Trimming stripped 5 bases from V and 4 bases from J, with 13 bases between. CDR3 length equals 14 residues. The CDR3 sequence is CASSPKGVADTQYF. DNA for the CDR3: TGTGCCAGCAGTCCCAAGGGGGTCGCAGATACGCAGTATTTT.

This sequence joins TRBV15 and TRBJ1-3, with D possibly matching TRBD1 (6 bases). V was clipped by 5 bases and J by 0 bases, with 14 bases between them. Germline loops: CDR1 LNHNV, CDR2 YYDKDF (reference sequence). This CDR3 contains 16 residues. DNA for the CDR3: TGTGCCACCAGCGTCGCAGGGGATCTCTCTGGAAACACCATATATTTT. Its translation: CATSVAGDLSGNTIYF.

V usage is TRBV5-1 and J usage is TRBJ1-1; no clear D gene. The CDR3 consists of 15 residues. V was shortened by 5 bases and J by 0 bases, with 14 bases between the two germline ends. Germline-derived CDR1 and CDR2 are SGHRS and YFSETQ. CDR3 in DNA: TGCGCCAGCAGTCCGGATGGGATCTTGAACACTGAAGCTTTCTTT. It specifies CASSPDGILNTEAFF.

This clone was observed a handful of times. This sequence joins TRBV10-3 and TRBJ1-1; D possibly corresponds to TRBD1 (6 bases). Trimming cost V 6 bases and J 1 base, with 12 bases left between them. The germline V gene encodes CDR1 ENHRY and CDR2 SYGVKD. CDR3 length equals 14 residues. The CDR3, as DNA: TGTGCCATCAGCCCACGGACAGCGAACACTGAAGCTTTCTTT. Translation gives CAISPRTANTEAFF.

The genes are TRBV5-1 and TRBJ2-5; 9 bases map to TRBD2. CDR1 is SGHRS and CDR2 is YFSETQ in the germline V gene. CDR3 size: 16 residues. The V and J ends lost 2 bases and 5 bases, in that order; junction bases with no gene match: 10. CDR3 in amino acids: CASSLGSRGGPETQYF. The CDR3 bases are TGCGCCAGCAGCTTAGGTTCGCGGGGGGGCCCGGAGACCCAGTACTTC. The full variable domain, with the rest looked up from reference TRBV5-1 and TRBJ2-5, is KAGVTQTPRYLIKTRGQQVTLSCSPISGHRSVSWYQQTPGQGLQFLFEYFSETQRNKGNFPGRFSGRQFSNSRSEMNVSTLELGDSALYLCASSLGSRGGPETQYFGPGTRLLVL.

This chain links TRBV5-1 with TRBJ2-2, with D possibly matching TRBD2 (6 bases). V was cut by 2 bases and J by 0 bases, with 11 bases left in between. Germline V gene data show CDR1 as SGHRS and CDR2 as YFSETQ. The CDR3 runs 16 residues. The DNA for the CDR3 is TGCGCCAGCAGCTTTTACGGGGGATCGAACACCGGGGAGCTGTTTTTT. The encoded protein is CASSFYGGSNTGELFF.

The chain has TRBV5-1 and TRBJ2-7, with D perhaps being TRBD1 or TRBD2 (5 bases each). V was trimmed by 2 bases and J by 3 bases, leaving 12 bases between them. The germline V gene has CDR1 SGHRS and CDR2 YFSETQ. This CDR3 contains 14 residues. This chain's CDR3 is CASSFEGRGYEQYF. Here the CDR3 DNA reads TGCGCCAGCAGCTTTGAGGGGAGAGGCTACGAGCAGTACTTC.

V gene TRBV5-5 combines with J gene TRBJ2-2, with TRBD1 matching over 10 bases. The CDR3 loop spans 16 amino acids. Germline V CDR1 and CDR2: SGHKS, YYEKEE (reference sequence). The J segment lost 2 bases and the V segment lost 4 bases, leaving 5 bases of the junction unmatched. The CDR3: CASSPRTGGNTGELFF. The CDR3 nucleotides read TGTGCCAGCAGCCCCCGGACAGGGGGAAACACCGGGGAGCTGTTTTTT.